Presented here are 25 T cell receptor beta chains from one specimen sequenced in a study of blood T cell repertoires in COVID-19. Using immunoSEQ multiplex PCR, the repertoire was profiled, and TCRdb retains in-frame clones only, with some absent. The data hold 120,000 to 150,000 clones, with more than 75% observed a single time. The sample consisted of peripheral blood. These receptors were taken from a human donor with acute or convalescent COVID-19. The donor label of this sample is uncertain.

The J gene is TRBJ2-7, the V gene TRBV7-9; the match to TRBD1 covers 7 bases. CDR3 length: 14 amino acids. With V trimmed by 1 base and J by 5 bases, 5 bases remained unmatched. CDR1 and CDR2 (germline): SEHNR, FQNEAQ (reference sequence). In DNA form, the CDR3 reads TGTGCCAGCAGCTTAGATCGACAGGGCGACGAGCAGTACGTC. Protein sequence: CASSLDRQGDEQYV.

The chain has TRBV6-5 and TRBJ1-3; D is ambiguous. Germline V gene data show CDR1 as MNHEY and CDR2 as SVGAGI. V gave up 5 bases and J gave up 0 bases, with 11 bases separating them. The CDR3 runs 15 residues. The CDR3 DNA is TGTGCCAGCAGTACACCCCGATTCTCTGGAAACACCATATATTTT. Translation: CASSTPRFSGNTIYF.

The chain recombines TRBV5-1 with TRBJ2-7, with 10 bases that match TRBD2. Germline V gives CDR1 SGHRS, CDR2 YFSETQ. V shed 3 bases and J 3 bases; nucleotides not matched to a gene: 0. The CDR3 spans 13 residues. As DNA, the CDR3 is TGCGCCAGCAGCTGGACTAGCGGCTACGAGCAGTACTTC. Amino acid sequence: CASSWTSGYEQYF.

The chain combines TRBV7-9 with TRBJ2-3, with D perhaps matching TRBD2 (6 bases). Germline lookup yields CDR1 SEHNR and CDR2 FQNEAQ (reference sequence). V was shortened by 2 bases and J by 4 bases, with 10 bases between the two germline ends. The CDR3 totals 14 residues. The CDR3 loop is CASSLTSSADTQYF. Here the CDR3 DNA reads TGTGCCAGCAGCTTAACTAGCTCCGCAGATACGCAGTATTTT.

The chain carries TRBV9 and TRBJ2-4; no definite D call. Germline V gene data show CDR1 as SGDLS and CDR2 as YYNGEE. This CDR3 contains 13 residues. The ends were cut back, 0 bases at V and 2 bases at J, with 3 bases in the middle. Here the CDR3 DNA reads TGTGCCAGCAGCGTAGACACCAAAAACATTCAGTACTTC. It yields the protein CASSVDTKNIQYF.

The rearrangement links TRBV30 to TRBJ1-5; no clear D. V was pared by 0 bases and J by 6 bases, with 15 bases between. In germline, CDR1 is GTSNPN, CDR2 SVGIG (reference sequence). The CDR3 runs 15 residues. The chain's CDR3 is CAWSVLAGSGQPQHF. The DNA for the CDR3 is TGTGCCTGGAGTGTACTGGCAGGCTCAGGTCAGCCCCAGCATTTT. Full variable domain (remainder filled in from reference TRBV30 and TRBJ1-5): SQTIHQWPATLVQPVGSPLSLECTVEGTSNPNLYWYRQAAGRGLQLLFYSVGIGQISSEVPQNLSASRPQDRQFILSSKKLLLSDSGFYLCAWSVLAGSGQPQHFGDGTRLSIL.

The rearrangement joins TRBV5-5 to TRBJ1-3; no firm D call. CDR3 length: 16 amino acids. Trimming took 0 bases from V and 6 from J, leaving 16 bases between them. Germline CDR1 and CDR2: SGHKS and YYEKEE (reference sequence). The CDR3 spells CASSLAPRVSTNTIYF. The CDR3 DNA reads TGTGCCAGCAGCTTGGCCCCGAGGGTATCAACAAACACCATATATTTT.

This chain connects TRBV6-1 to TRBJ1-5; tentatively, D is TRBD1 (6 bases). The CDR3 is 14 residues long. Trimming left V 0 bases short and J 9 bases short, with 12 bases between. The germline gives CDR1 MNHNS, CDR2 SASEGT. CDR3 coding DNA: TGTGCCAGCAGTGAAGCGCAGGGGTCAAGGCCCCAGCATTTT. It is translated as CASSEAQGSRPQHF.

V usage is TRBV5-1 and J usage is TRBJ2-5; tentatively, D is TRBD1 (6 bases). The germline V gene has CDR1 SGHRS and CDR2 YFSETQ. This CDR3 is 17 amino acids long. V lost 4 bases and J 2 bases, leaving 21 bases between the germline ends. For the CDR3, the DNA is TGCGCCAGCAGCCCCCAGGGGACGGCAAGGCCTCAAGAGACCCAGTACTTC. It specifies CASSPQGTARPQETQYF. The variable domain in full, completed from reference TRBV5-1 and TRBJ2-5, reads KAGVTQTPRYLIKTRGQQVTLSCSPISGHRSVSWYQQTPGQGLQFLFEYFSETQRNKGNFPGRFSGRQFSNSRSEMNVSTLELGDSALYLCASSPQGTARPQETQYFGPGTRLLVL.

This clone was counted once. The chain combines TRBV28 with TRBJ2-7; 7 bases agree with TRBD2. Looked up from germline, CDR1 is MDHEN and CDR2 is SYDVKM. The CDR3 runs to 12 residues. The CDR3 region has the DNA TGTGGAAGCCGGGGGGTTGTGGACGAGCAGTACTTC. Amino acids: CGSRGVVDEQYF.

The CDR3 DNA follows: TGCTCAGCTCGGGGAAAGAACGAGCAGTACGTC. This translates into CSARGKNEQYV. This chain connects TRBV29-1 to TRBJ2-7; weak D call: TRBD2 (5 bases). The CDR3 runs to 11 residues. Germline CDR1 and CDR2: SQVTM and ANQGSEA.

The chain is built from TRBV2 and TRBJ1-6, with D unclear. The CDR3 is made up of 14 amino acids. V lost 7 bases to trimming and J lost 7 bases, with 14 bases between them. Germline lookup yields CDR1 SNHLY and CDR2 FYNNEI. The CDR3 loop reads CASNGRSGNSPLHF. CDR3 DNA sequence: TGTGCCAGCAACGGGAGGTCGGGGAATTCACCCCTCCACTTT.

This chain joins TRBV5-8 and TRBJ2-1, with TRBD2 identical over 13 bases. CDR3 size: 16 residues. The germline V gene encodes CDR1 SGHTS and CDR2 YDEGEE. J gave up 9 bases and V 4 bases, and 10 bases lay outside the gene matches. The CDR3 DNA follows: TGTGCCAGCAGCCAACGACCAACTAGCGGGGGGGCTGAGCAGTTCTTC. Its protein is CASSQRPTSGGAEQFF.

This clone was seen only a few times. The CDR3 reads CASSFFRGPYGYTF. The DNA of the CDR3 is TGTGCCAGCAGCTTCTTCAGGGGTCCGTATGGCTACACCTTC. The chain carries TRBV7-9 and TRBJ1-2; TRBD1 might be the D (6 bases). Germline loops: CDR1 SEHNR, CDR2 FQNEAQ (reference sequence). Deletions cut 3 bases from V and 5 bases from J, with 13 bases between. The CDR3 totals 14 residues.

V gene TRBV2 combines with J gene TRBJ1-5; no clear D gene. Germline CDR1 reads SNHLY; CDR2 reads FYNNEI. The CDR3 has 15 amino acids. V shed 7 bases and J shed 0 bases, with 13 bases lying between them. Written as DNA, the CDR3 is TGTGCCAGCAATCGTGGCGGTAGTAGCAATCAGCCCCAGCATTTT. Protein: CASNRGGSSNQPQHF.

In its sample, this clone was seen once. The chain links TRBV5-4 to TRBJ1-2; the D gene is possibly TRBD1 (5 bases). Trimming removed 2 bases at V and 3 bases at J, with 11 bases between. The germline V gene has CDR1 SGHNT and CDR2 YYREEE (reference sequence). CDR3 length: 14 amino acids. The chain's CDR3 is CASSLQGAHYGYTF. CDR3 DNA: TGTGCCAGCAGCTTACAAGGGGCCCACTATGGCTACACCTTC.

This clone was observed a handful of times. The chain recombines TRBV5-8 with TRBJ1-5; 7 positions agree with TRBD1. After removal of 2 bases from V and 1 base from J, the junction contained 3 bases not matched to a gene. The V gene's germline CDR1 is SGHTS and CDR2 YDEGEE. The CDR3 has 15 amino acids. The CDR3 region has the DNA TGTGCCAGCAGCTTTATGACAGGGAGCAATCAGCCCCAGCATTTT. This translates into CASSFMTGSNQPQHF. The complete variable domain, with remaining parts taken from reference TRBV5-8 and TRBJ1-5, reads EAGVTQSPTHLIKTRGQQATLRCSPISGHTSVYWYQQALGLGLQFLLWYDEGEERNRGNFPPRFSGRQFPNYSSELNVNALELEDSALYLCASSFMTGSNQPQHFGDGTRLSIL.

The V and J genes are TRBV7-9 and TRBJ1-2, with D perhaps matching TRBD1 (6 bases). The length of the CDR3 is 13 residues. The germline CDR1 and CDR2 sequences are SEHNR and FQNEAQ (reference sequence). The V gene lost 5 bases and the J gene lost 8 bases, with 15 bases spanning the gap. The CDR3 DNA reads TGTGCCAGCAGCGCCGGACAGTCTTCAGGCTACACCTTC. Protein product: CASSAGQSSGYTF.

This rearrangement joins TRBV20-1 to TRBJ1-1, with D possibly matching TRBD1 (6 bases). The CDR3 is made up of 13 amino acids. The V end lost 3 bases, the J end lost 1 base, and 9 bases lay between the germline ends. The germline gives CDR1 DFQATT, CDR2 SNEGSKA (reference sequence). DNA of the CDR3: TGCAGTGCTAGTCTACAGGGGAACACTGAAGCTTTCTTT. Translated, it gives CSASLQGNTEAFF.

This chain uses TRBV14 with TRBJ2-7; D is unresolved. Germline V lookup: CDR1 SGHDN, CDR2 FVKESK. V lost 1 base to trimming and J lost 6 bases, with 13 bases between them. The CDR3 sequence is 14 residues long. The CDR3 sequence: CASSQVVHGGEQYF. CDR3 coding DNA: TGTGCCAGCAGCCAAGTTGTGCACGGCGGCGAGCAGTACTTC.

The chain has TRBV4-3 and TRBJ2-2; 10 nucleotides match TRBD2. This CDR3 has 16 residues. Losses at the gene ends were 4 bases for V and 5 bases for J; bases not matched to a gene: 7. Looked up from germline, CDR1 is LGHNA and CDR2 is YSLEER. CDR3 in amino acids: CASSRGLAAKTGELFF. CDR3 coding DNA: TGCGCCAGCAGCCGCGGACTAGCGGCAAAGACCGGGGAGCTGTTTTTT.

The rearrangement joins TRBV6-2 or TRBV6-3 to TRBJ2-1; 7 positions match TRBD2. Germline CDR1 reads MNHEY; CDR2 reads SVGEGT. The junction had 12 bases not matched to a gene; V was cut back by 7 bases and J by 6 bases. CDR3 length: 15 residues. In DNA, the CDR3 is TGTGCCAGCATCCCCACCGGGAGGTCGTTCAATGAGCAGTTCTTC. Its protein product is CASIPTGRSFNEQFF.

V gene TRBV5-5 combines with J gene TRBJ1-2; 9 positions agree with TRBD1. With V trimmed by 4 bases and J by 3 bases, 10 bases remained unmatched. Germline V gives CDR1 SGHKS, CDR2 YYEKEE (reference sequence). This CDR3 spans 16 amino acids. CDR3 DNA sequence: TGTGCCAGCAGCGTGCTACCGGGACAGGGAGACTATGGCTACACCTTC. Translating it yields CASSVLPGQGDYGYTF.

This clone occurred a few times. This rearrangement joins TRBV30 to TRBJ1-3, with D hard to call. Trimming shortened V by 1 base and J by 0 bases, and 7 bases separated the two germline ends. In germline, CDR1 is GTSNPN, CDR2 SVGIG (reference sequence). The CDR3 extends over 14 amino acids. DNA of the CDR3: TGTGCCTGGAGTGGGCCAAACTCTGGAAACACCATATATTTT. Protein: CAWSGPNSGNTIYF.

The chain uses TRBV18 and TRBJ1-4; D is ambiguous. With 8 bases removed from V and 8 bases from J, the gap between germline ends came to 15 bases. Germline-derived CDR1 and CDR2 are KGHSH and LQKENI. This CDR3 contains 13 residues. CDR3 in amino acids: CASLRSVEEKLFF. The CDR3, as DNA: TGTGCCAGCCTACGGTCCGTTGAGGAAAAACTGTTTTTT.